The source of this T cell receptor beta chain is a study of human T cells and chemical hapten exposure. Overall study findings and caveats: Significantly more large CDR3 similarity clusters arose among expanded TCRs than among controls.

About this clonotype: Its antigen is not identified.

V was pared by 4 bases and J by 3 bases, with 18 bases between. Germline assignment: CDR1 LGHDT and CDR2 YNNKEL (reference sequence). The CDR3 is 17 residues long. TCRdb re-derived calls from the RACE reads in MiXCR, one entry per CDR3 protein. The sample yields 150,000 to 200,000 distinct CDR3 sequences, around 15% seen once. Time point specified: patch test 1, 2 weeks after DPC sensitization. Treatment reported: therapeutic diphenylcyclopropenone sensitization with weekly scalp DPC. The study drew its donors from alopecia patients who were 18 to 70 years old and suitable for DPC. This chain uses TRBV3-1 with TRBJ2-2; TRBD2 might be the D (6 bases). This TCR was recovered from a woman aged 25 to 39 with alopecia areata. Some clones in this sample may be carry-over from other donors' samples. Specimen: whole blood, collected in connection with sensitization to the hapten diphenylcyclopropenone (DPC). CDR3 amino acids: CASSPRLTSSDTGELFF. CDR3 coding DNA: TGTGCCAGCAGCCCCAGGTTGACTAGTTCGGACACCGGGGAGCTGTTTTTT. The whole variable domain, filled in from reference TRBV3-1 and TRBJ2-2, reads DTAVSQTPKYLVTQMGNDKSIKCEQNLGHDTMYWYKQDSKKFLKIMFSYNNKELIINETVPNRFSPKSPDKAHLNLHINSLELGDSAVYFCASSPRLTSSDTGELFFGEGSRLTVL.